This TCR beta chain was found in a study of blood T cell repertoires in COVID-19. For the study at large: The study drew acute and convalescent COVID-19 samples from the United States, Italy and Spain. T cells, B-cell-depleted T cells, or PBMCs provided the cDNA or gDNA that served as material.

Study processing details: Researchers report that nucleated cell counts were estimated from reference gene primer amplification. Produced via immunoSEQ multiplex PCR; TCRdb's table is partial and in-frame only. The V and J calls and the clone size are those of that table, but D and trimming were determined from the DNA. The sample has nearly 110,000 clones; roughly 80% are singletons. Per the germline V gene, CDR1 is SGHRS and CDR2 is YFSETQ. The CDR3 loop spans 14 amino acids. The germline V and J ends were trimmed by 0 bases and 5 bases, with 12 bases remaining between them. The rearrangement links TRBV5-1 to TRBJ2-7, with D possibly matching TRBD1 (6 bases). The TCR comes from a woman in her fifties or sixties with acute or convalescent COVID-19. The sample consisted of peripheral blood. CDR3 sequence (DNA): TGCGCCAGCAGCTTGGTCCCCCAGGGGAACGAGCAGTACTTC. Encoded protein: CASSLVPQGNEQYF.